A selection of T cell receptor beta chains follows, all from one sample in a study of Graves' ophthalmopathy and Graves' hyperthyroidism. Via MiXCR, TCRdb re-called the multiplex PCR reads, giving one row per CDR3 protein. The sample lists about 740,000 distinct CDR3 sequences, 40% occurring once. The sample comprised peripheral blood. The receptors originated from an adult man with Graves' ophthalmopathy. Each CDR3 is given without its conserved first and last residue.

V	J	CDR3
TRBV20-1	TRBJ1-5	SARARATGGRWNQPQH
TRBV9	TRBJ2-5	ASSLRGGTQY
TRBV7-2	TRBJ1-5	ASSSTIGDQPQH
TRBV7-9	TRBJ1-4	ASSPPGQGDEKLF
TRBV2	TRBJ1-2	ATRWGNGYGYT
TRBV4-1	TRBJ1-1	ASSHRQGSTEAF
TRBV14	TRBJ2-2	ASSPMGAAFTGELF
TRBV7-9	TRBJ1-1	ASSSTGGNTEAF
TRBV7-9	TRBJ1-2	ASSLDGGAEHYGYT
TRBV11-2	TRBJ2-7	ASSRAGVGHEQY
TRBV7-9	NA	ASSEQGGGKNIQY
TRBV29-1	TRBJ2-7	SVRQGARRQY
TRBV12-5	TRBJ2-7	ASGSGQGSSYEQY
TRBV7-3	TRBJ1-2	ASSLTGTGVRSGYT
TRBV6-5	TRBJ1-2	ASSFGGGRVHGYT
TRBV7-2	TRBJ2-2	ASSLVGGRGPGELF
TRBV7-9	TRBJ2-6	ASSQHLQGANVLT
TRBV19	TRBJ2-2	ASNEGQGAVGELF
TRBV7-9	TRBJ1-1	ASSYGDRVNTEAF
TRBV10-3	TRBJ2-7	ASSSLSLNEQY
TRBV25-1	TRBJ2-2	ASSYPKAVTGELF
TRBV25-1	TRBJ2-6	ASSARTAGANVLT
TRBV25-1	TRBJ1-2	ASSSTIGGEYGYT
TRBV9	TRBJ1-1	ASSGDAMNTEAF
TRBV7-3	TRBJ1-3	ASSLTGGHSGNTIY
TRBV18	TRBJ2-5	ASSPRGRSAAD
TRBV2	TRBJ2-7	ASRLTGGVYEQY
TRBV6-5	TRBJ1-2	ASSYHSVNYGYT
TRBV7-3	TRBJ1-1	ASSPSYMNTEAF
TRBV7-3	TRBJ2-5	ASSTVGSETQY
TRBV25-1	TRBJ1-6	ASIQGNNSPLH
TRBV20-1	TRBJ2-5	SARDPKGVGMETQY
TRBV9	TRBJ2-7	ASSPVAGSYEQY
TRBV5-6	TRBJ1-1	ASSVSGGGGTEAF
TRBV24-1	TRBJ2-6	ATSDPGRYSGANVLT
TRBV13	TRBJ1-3	ASSQDRESGNTIY
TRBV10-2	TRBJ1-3	ASKGLAGNTIY
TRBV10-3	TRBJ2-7	AISDVRGKTY
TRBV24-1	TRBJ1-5	ASSWQEGQPQH
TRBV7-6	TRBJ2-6	ASSLDNRGFSGANVLT
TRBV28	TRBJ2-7	ASRTTLWGEQY
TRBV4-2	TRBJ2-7	ASKRGTASSYEQY
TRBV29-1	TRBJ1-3	SVEDLGQGEDTIY
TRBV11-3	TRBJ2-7	ASSHRELAEQY
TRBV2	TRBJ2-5	ASSRTGRGYSLQETQY
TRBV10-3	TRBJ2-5	ASSYSGGQQETQY
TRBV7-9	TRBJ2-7	ASSFGGTGQY
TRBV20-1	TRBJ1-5	SASREKNQPQH
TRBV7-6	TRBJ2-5	ASSSLSGVQETQY
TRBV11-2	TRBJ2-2	ASSSGLYTGELF
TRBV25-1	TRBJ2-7	ASSPLNVGRGEQY
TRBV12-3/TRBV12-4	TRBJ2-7	ASSQGTVIGREQY
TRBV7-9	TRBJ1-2	ASSPRSYGYT
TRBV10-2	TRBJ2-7	ASSERGPSYEQY
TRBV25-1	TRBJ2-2	ASSPYETLYTGELF
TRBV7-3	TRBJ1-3	ASSHHSPENTIY
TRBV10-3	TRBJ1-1	AIRPGDSGDTEAF
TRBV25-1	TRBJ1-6	ASRGTGSYPVGSPLH
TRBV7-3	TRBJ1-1	ASSLSGQGRSS